The 30 T cell receptor beta chains reported below all come from one sample, sequenced in a study of shared clonotypes between healthy human individuals. Generated by immunoSEQ multiplex PCR, the TCRdb table keeps only in-frame clones and is missing some. This table has roughly 2,300,000 clones, roughly 90% appearing once. The sample was naive CD4+ T cells from PBMCs. Subset given: CD45RA+ positively selected. All receptors come from a man younger than 35 in good health. Some clones in this sample may be carry-over from other donors' samples.

V usage is TRBV5-1 and J usage is TRBJ1-1; TRBD1 is a possible D gene (5 bases). CDR3 length: 14 residues. Germline V CDR1 and CDR2: SGHRS, YFSETQ. Trimming stripped 6 bases from V and 0 bases from J, with 12 bases between. The CDR3 loop is CASKSGTVNTEAFF. Written as DNA, the CDR3 is TGCGCCAGCAAATCCGGGACGGTGAACACTGAAGCTTTCTTT.

The chain has TRBV6-1 and TRBJ1-4; perhaps TRBD1 as D (5 bases). The CDR3 sequence is 14 residues long. Germline CDR1 and CDR2: MNHNS and SASEGT. Trimming pared 8 bases from V and 6 bases from J, leaving 16 bases between. The CDR3 is CASHWGRSDEKLFF. In nucleotides, the CDR3 is TGTGCCAGCCATTGGGGCCGGTCGGATGAAAAACTGTTTTTT.

The genes are TRBV5-4 and TRBJ2-2; TRBD2 aligns across 16 bases. J lost 4 bases, V lost 4 bases, and 7 bases had no gene match. In germline, CDR1 is SGHNT, CDR2 YYREEE (reference sequence). This CDR3 contains 18 residues. This chain's CDR3 is CASSGGTSGRATTGELFF. The CDR3 coding sequence is TGTGCCAGCAGCGGGGGGACTAGCGGGAGGGCCACCACCGGGGAGCTGTTTTTT. The full variable domain, completed using reference TRBV5-4 and TRBJ2-2, is ETGVTQSPTHLIKTRGQQVTLRCSSQSGHNTVSWYQQALGQGPQFIFQYYREEENGRGNFPPRFSGLQFPNYSSELNVNALELDDSALYLCASSGGTSGRATTGELFFGEGSRLTVL.

The chain uses TRBV11-2 and TRBJ2-1; perhaps TRBD1 as D (5 bases). The germline CDR1 and CDR2 sequences are SGHAT and FQNNGV. The V end was cut by 2 bases, the J end by 5 bases, with 10 bases between. The CDR3 has 14 amino acids. The CDR3 protein is CASSLIWGNNEQFF. The CDR3 DNA is TGTGCCAGCAGCTTAATTTGGGGCAACAATGAGCAGTTCTTC.

The chain links TRBV6-6 to TRBJ1-5, with D possibly being TRBD1 (5 bases). The length of the CDR3 is 13 residues. V was shortened by 4 bases and J by 6 bases, with 10 bases between the two germline ends. The V gene's germline CDR1 is MNHNY and CDR2 SVGAGI (reference sequence). The CDR3 loop reads CASSSGRAQPQHF. As DNA, the CDR3 is TGTGCCAGCAGTTCGGGCAGGGCTCAGCCCCAGCATTTT.

V and J are TRBV28 and TRBJ2-1; 12 bases are a match to TRBD2. Losses at the gene ends were 6 bases for V and 4 bases for J; bases not matched to a gene: 10. This CDR3 region has 17 residues. Germline-derived CDR1 and CDR2 are MDHEN and SYDVKM. The CDR3 region has the DNA TGTGCCAGCAGCCCTCTCGGAGGACTAGCGGGATACAATGAGCAGTTCTTC. Amino acids: CASSPLGGLAGYNEQFF.

The V call is TRBV11-2, the J call TRBJ2-1; 9 nucleotides align to TRBD2. J gave up 3 bases and V 1 base, and 4 bases lay outside the gene matches. Germline V lookup: CDR1 SGHAT, CDR2 FQNNGV. This CDR3 comprises 16 residues. In DNA form, the CDR3 reads TGTGCCAGCAGCTTAGGACTAGCGGTCGGCTACAATGAGCAGTTCTTC. Residues: CASSLGLAVGYNEQFF. The full variable domain, rest sourced from reference TRBV11-2 and TRBJ2-1, is EAGVAQSPRYKIIEKRQSVAFWCNPISGHATLYWYQQILGQGPKLLIQFQNNGVVDDSQLPKDRFSAERLKGVDSTLKIQPAKLEDSAVYLCASSLGLAVGYNEQFFGPGTRLTVL.

In this sample, this clone turned up once. This chain connects TRBV27 to TRBJ2-1, with D perhaps matching TRBD1 (5 bases). Trimming cost V 2 bases and J 6 bases, with 11 bases left between them. CDR3 size: 14 residues. Per the germline V gene, CDR1 is MNHEY and CDR2 is SMNVEV (reference sequence). CDR3 in amino acids: CASSLIDRGNEQFF. The DNA of the CDR3 is TGTGCCAGCAGTTTAATCGATAGGGGCAATGAGCAGTTCTTC.

V is TRBV10-2 and J is TRBJ1-1; D not certain. From germline, CDR1 is WSHSY and CDR2 SAAADI. V lost 5 bases and J lost 1, with 8 bases in between. The CDR3 length is 13 residues. This CDR3 is CASSNTWNTEAFF. CDR3 in DNA: TGCGCCAGCAGTAATACGTGGAACACTGAAGCTTTCTTT.

The chain couples TRBV30 to TRBJ1-2, with a weak D call TRBD1 (5 bases). Per the germline V gene, CDR1 is GTSNPN and CDR2 is SVGIG (reference sequence). CDR3 size: 12 residues. V lost 5 bases, J lost 4 bases, and 11 bases lay in between. The CDR3 is CAWGSGGYGYTF. The DNA for the CDR3 is TGTGCCTGGGGGAGTGGGGGCTATGGCTACACCTTC. The full variable domain, its missing parts supplied by reference TRBV30 and TRBJ1-2, is SQTIHQWPATLVQPVGSPLSLECTVEGTSNPNLYWYRQAAGRGLQLLFYSVGIGQISSEVPQNLSASRPQDRQFILSSKKLLLSDSGFYLCAWGSGGYGYTFGSGTRLTVV.

This chain connects TRBV14 to TRBJ2-4; D may correspond to TRBD1 or TRBD2 (5 bases each). V was cut by 3 bases and J by 8 bases, with 20 bases left in between. The CDR3 runs to 16 residues. CDR1 is SGHDN and CDR2 is FVKESK in the germline V gene. The CDR3 region has the DNA TGTGCCAGCAGCCAGCCGGGACCCGGAGCGTTAGACATTCAGTACTTC. This sequence encodes CASSQPGPGALDIQYF.

This chain links TRBV6-6 with TRBJ1-6; 7 bases align to TRBD1. The CDR3 sequence is 15 residues long. Germline trimming cut 2 bases from V and 6 bases from J; bases unmatched to any gene: 4. Germline CDR1 and CDR2: MNHNY and SVGAGI (reference sequence). The CDR3 DNA reads as TGTGCCAGCAGTTACGGGACAGCGCTTAATTCACCCCTCCACTTT. As protein: CASSYGTALNSPLHF.

As concerns this clone: The sample carries other DNA sequences with the same CDR3. This rearrangement joins TRBV19 to TRBJ2-2, with 10 nucleotides matching TRBD1. The CDR3 contains 16 residues. The ends lost 1 base at V and 5 bases at J; junction bases unmatched: 4. The germline V gene encodes CDR1 LNHDA and CDR2 SQIVND (reference sequence). This CDR3 is CASSIGGTGVTGELFF. The CDR3, as DNA: TGTGCCAGTAGTATAGGTGGGACAGGGGTTACCGGGGAGCTGTTTTTT.

The chain carries TRBV5-1 and TRBJ2-3; no firm D call. The germline CDR1 and CDR2 sequences are SGHRS and YFSETQ. V dropped 7 bases and J dropped 0 bases, with 12 bases sitting between them. CDR3 size: 14 residues. The DNA of the CDR3 is TGCGCCAGCCGTCCCCTAGAGAGCACAGATACGCAGTATTTT. Translating gives CASRPLESTDTQYF.

The chain couples TRBV5-8 to TRBJ2-7; 12 positions agree with TRBD2. The junction had 4 bases not matched to a gene; V was cut back by 4 bases and J by 5 bases. The CDR3 covers 14 residues. The germline V gene encodes CDR1 SGHTS and CDR2 YDEGEE. The CDR3 spells CASSPGLAGNEQYF. CDR3 nucleotide sequence: TGTGCCAGCAGCCCAGGACTAGCGGGAAACGAGCAGTACTTC.

V gene TRBV14 combines with J gene TRBJ2-7; 9 bases are shared with TRBD1. CDR1 is SGHDN, CDR2 FVKESK, per germline. The J segment lost 5 bases and the V segment lost 3 bases, leaving 8 bases of the junction unmatched. This CDR3 contains 15 residues. The chain's CDR3 is CASSQGQGRLDEQYF. The CDR3 coding sequence is TGTGCCAGCAGCCAGGGACAGGGCCGCTTGGACGAGCAGTACTTC. Based on the CDR3 plus reference TRBV14 and TRBJ2-7, the full variable domain is EAGVTQFPSHSVIEKGQTVTLRCDPISGHDNLYWYRRVMGKEIKFLLHFVKESKQDESGMPNNRFLAERTGGTYSTLKVQPAELEDSGVYFCASSQGQGRLDEQYFGPGTRLTVT.

The CDR3, as DNA: TGTGCCAGCAGTGACGTACTCTACGAGCAGTACTTC. It encodes CASSDVLYEQYF. This chain uses TRBV2 with TRBJ2-7; D unresolved. This CDR3 region has 12 residues. Between the trimmed V and J ends, which lost 3 bases and 3 bases, there was a span of 6 bases. Per germline, CDR1 SNHLY and CDR2 FYNNEI. The full variable domain, completed using reference TRBV2 and TRBJ2-7, is EPEVTQTPSHQVTQMGQEVILRCVPISNHLYFYWYRQILGQKVEFLVSFYNNEISEKSEIFDDQFSVERPDGSNFTLKIRSTKLEDSAMYFCASSDVLYEQYFGPGTRLTVT.

The chain employs TRBV11-3 and TRBJ2-3; 14 bases fit TRBD2. Germline-derived CDR1 and CDR2 are SGHNT and YENEEA. The ends lost 5 bases at V and 5 bases at J; junction bases unmatched: 9. CDR3 length equals 17 residues. The CDR3 here is CASSDTGTSGSKDTQYF. The CDR3 DNA reads TGTGCCAGCAGCGATACCGGGACTAGCGGGAGTAAAGATACGCAGTATTTT.

This chain links TRBV5-1 with TRBJ2-5, with 10 bases identical to TRBD1. The CDR3 is made up of 15 amino acids. The germline CDR1 and CDR2 sequences are SGHRS and YFSETQ. V trimming: 6 bases; J trimming: 5 bases; junction bases outside the gene matches: 10. The CDR3 coding sequence is TGCGCCAGCACCTCAGGGACAGGGGATTCGGAGACCCAGTACTTC. Translation: CASTSGTGDSETQYF. Using reference TRBV5-1 and TRBJ2-5 for the parts outside the CDR3, the full variable domain is KAGVTQTPRYLIKTRGQQVTLSCSPISGHRSVSWYQQTPGQGLQFLFEYFSETQRNKGNFPGRFSGRQFSNSRSEMNVSTLELGDSALYLCASTSGTGDSETQYFGPGTRLLVL.

The chain couples TRBV28 to TRBJ2-7; D perhaps matches TRBD1 (7 bases). Germline CDR1 reads MDHEN; CDR2 reads SYDVKM. Trimming took 7 bases from V and 0 from J, leaving 13 bases between them. This CDR3 contains 14 residues. CDR3 amino acids: CASKEGQSSYEQYF. For the CDR3, the DNA is TGTGCCAGCAAGGAGGGACAGAGCTCCTACGAGCAGTACTTC.

In regard to this clone: An end of the junction does not agree with germline; a read error may underlie this. This chain uses TRBV5-1 with TRBJ2-1, with D perhaps matching TRBD1 or TRBD2 (5 bases each). Germline V gene sequence: CDR1 SGHRS, CDR2 YFSETQ. The CDR3 runs 14 residues. The CDR3 nucleotides are TGCGCCAGCACCTTGGCCGGGACCAACAATGAGCAGTTCTTC. This codes for CASTLAGTNNEQFF.

The V gene is TRBV7-2, the J gene TRBJ2-7, with TRBD1 identical over 12 bases. This CDR3 is 15 amino acids long. CDR1 is SGHTA, CDR2 FQGNSA, per germline. With V trimmed by 6 bases and J by 2 bases, 5 bases remained unmatched. CDR3 residues: CASSSGTGGPYEQYF. The CDR3 region has the DNA TGTGCCAGCAGTTCCGGGACAGGGGGCCCCTACGAGCAGTACTTC.

The V call is TRBV4-2, the J call TRBJ2-1; TRBD1 matches at 10 bases. The ends lost 2 bases at V and 9 bases at J; junction bases unmatched: 10. The CDR3 loop spans 16 amino acids. Germline V gives CDR1 LGHNA, CDR2 YNFKEQ. The CDR3 reads CASSQRRDRGGGEQFF. As DNA, the CDR3 is TGTGCCAGCAGCCAAAGAAGGGACAGGGGAGGGGGTGAGCAGTTCTTC.

The CDR3 here is CASSGTSGRSSGELFF. CDR3 DNA sequence: TGTGCCAGCAGCGGAACTAGCGGGAGGAGCTCCGGGGAGCTGTTTTTT. The chain carries TRBV5-4 and TRBJ2-2; 12 bases are a match to TRBD2. V lost 4 bases and J lost 6; bases outside the gene matches: 7. The CDR3 contains 16 residues. CDR1 and CDR2 (germline): SGHNT, YYREEE (reference sequence).

The J gene is TRBJ1-4, the V gene TRBV15; D unresolved. Per the germline V gene, CDR1 is LNHNV and CDR2 is YYDKDF (reference sequence). This CDR3 region has 15 residues. Trimming pared 0 bases from V and 4 bases from J, leaving 9 bases between. The CDR3 protein is CATSRDPGFNEKLFF. CDR3 DNA sequence: TGTGCCACCAGCAGAGATCCCGGATTTAATGAAAAACTGTTTTTT.

This chain uses TRBV28 with TRBJ2-5; 7 positions match TRBD2. The end of the DNA aligns better with TRBJ2-7, so the J call may be wrong. This CDR3 spans 14 amino acids. Germline assignment: CDR1 MDHEN and CDR2 SYDVKM. CDR3 nucleotides: TGTGCCAGCAGCCGGCCGGGACTACTCTACGAGCAGTACTTC. This encodes CASSRPGLLYEQYF.

The V and J genes are TRBV28 and TRBJ1-1, with 8 nucleotides matching TRBD1. Trimming at V came to 6 bases and at J to 0 bases, leaving 9 bases not matched to a gene. CDR3 size: 16 residues. Germline V gene sequence: CDR1 MDHEN, CDR2 SYDVKM. The CDR3 loop is CASRTQGAWMNTEAFF. The CDR3 region has the DNA TGTGCCAGCAGGACCCAGGGGGCTTGGATGAACACTGAAGCTTTCTTT.

Remarks on this clone: Other DNA sequences from this sample encode an identical CDR3 as well. The rearrangement joins TRBV5-6 to TRBJ2-5; D is uncertain. Germline CDR1 SGHDT, CDR2 YYEEEE. Trimming stripped 1 base from V and 1 base from J, with 5 bases between. There are 13 residues in the CDR3. CDR3 sequence reads: CASSLSAQETQYF. DNA of the CDR3: TGTGCCAGCAGCTTGAGTGCCCAAGAGACCCAGTACTTC.

The sample holds a few counts of this clone. The V call is TRBV5-6, the J call TRBJ2-7, with a tentative D call TRBD1 (6 bases). The germline CDR1 and CDR2 sequences are SGHDT and YYEEEE. The CDR3 spans 15 residues. V was trimmed by 0 bases and J by 1 base, leaving 11 bases between them. The DNA for the CDR3 is TGTGCCAGCAGCTTGGCGGGGACAATATCCTACGAGCAGTACTTC. Translated, it gives CASSLAGTISYEQYF.

The chain joins TRBV7-9 to TRBJ2-3, with TRBD2 identical over 8 bases. V was pared by 1 base and J by 2 bases, with 11 bases of the junction left unmatched. Per the germline V gene, CDR1 is SEHNR and CDR2 is FQNEAQ (reference sequence). The CDR3 extends over 18 amino acids. This chain's CDR3 is CASSLVGRARGDTDTQYF. The DNA of the CDR3 is TGTGCCAGCAGCTTAGTCGGGAGGGCTCGAGGGGACACAGATACGCAGTATTTT.